This T cell receptor beta chain was sequenced during a study of cytomegalovirus exposure and HLA in healthy donors. For the study at large: Most donors, 70% to 85% of a few hundred genotyped, fell in the Caucasian-associated ancestry cluster.

The PCR contained 60 Vbeta and 13 Jbeta primers. Profiling relied on immunoSEQ multiplex PCR, and the TCRdb table lists in-frame clones only, not all of them. The repertoire has a few hundred thousand clones, 70% to 85% of them found once; the top ten carry 0.55% to 0.7%. Study observations and caveats: The investigators catalogued 160 or so TCR beta chains as cytomegalovirus-associated.

As for this clone: Its antigen is not identified.

The TCR comes from a woman in her forties in good health and CMV-seronegative. The sample was PBMCs.

The CDR3 loop reads CASSPRGHGQPQHF. CDR3 nucleotide sequence: TGTGCCAGCAGTCCTAGGGGGCATGGTCAGCCCCAGCATTTT. The V call is TRBV2, the J call TRBJ1-5, with 7 positions matching TRBD1. The CDR3 length is 14 residues. Germline CDR1 is SNHLY and CDR2 is FYNNEI. Unmatched junction bases numbered 7, after V lost 5 bases and J lost 6 bases.